The 10 T cell receptor beta chains presented below share a single source sample, sequenced in a study of T cell responses to AZD1222 COVID-19 vaccine. Generated by immunoSEQ multiplex PCR, the TCRdb table keeps only in-frame clones and is missing some. The sample shows about 160,000 clones, 92% of them seen only once. The sequencing used peripheral blood, collected on day 0 of MenACWY control vaccination. Receptor source: an adult in good health.

The chain has TRBV10-3 and TRBJ2-3; 7 nucleotides align to TRBD1. Unmatched junction bases numbered 5, after V lost 4 bases and J lost 7 bases. The CDR3 runs 13 residues. Germline V gene lookup returns CDR1 ENHRY and CDR2 SYGVKD. CDR3 nucleotides: TGTGCCATCAGTGGTCAGGGGGTATATACGCAGTATTTT. It specifies CAISGQGVYTQYF.

This chain uses TRBV12-5 with TRBJ2-3; perhaps TRBD2 as D (5 bases). V was pared by 3 bases and J by 1 base, with 8 bases between. The CDR3 is made up of 14 amino acids. CDR1 and CDR2 from the germline V gene are LGHNT and FRNRAP. The CDR3: CASGLVGGTDTQYF. In DNA, the CDR3 is TGTGCTAGTGGTTTAGTGGGAGGCACAGATACGCAGTATTTT.

The chain couples TRBV30 to TRBJ2-3, with 12 positions matching TRBD2. Germline assignment: CDR1 GTSNPN and CDR2 SVGIG (reference sequence). With 2 bases clipped from V and 2 bases from J, the junction kept 17 bases outside the gene matches. The CDR3 consists of 20 residues. This CDR3 reads CAWSSIRTSGNPTHTDTQYF. In DNA form, the CDR3 reads TGTGCCTGGAGTTCTATAAGGACTAGCGGGAACCCTACACACACAGATACGCAGTATTTT.

The chain joins TRBV27 to TRBJ1-3; weak D call: TRBD1 (5 bases). The CDR3 has 14 amino acids. V lost 5 bases, J lost 0 bases, and 8 bases lay in between. Germline CDR1 and CDR2: MNHEY and SMNVEV (reference sequence). The CDR3 is CASSDSFSGNTIYF. CDR3 nucleotides: TGTGCCAGCAGTGACAGTTTCTCTGGAAACACCATATATTTT.

The rearrangement links TRBV2 to TRBJ2-7; a weak D match, TRBD2 (6 bases). Trimming cost V 6 bases and J 2 bases, with 17 bases left between them. This CDR3 is 15 amino acids long. Looked up from germline, CDR1 is SNHLY and CDR2 is FYNNEI. CDR3 DNA sequence: TGTGCCAGCAGCGCCGCTCTGGGACTTCCCTACGAGCAGTACTTC. Translating it yields CASSAALGLPYEQYF. The whole variable domain, remainder taken from reference TRBV2 and TRBJ2-7, is EPEVTQTPSHQVTQMGQEVILRCVPISNHLYFYWYRQILGQKVEFLVSFYNNEISEKSEIFDDQFSVERPDGSNFTLKIRSTKLEDSAMYFCASSAALGLPYEQYFGPGTRLTVT.

This clone was detected only once. This rearrangement joins TRBV30 to TRBJ2-1, with D uncertain. The CDR3 runs 11 residues. Germline values: CDR1 GTSNPN, CDR2 SVGIG (reference sequence). V gave up 3 bases and J gave up 4 bases, with 4 bases separating them. The CDR3 loop is CAWSRYNEQFF. Written as DNA, the CDR3 is TGTGCCTGGAGCAGATACAATGAGCAGTTCTTC.

V and J are TRBV6-5 and TRBJ1-2; no definite D call. Germline values: CDR1 MNHEY, CDR2 SVGAGI. The CDR3 extends over 13 amino acids. The V gene lost 5 bases and the J gene lost 0 bases, with 7 bases spanning the gap. The CDR3 DNA reads TGTGCCAGCAGTCGGAGTTCTAACTATGGCTACACCTTC. Translated, it gives CASSRSSNYGYTF.

The rearrangement uses TRBV7-3 and TRBJ2-7; 9 bases fit TRBD1. Trimming cost V 1 base and J 10 bases; bases outside gene matches: 5. The CDR3 is made up of 13 amino acids. Germline CDR1 SGHTA, CDR2 FQGTGA. CDR3 sequence reads: CASSLRDRGIQYF. The CDR3 DNA sequence: TGTGCCAGCAGCTTAAGAGACAGGGGGATCCAGTACTTC.

The chain couples TRBV7-2 to TRBJ2-1; 7 bases are shared with TRBD2. This CDR3 has 13 residues. V shed 4 bases, J shed 6 bases, and the junction held 3 bases outside the gene matches. In germline, CDR1 is SGHTA, CDR2 FQGNSA. The CDR3 DNA is TGTGCCAGCAGCTCGACTAGCCGCAATGAGCAGTTCTTC. Its protein product is CASSSTSRNEQFF.

The chain is built from TRBV19 and TRBJ1-2; TRBD1 matches 9 bases. Trimming at V came to 5 bases and at J to 4 bases, leaving 8 bases not matched to a gene. Germline V gene lookup returns CDR1 LNHDA and CDR2 SQIVND (reference sequence). This CDR3 region has 15 residues. CDR3 sequence (DNA): TGTGCCAGTAGTTCGGACAGGGGCGGCCCCTATGGCTACACCTTC. As protein: CASSSDRGGPYGYTF.